Sequencing of this T cell receptor beta chain was carried out in a study of CD8 T cells in ankylosing spondylitis. Making the TCR beta libraries involved quantitative 5'-RACE with molecular barcodes. A single record per CDR3 protein comes from TCRdb applying MiXCR to the 5' RACE reads. The table includes a few hundred thousand distinct CDR3 sequences, roughly 20% detected once. CDR3 length: 16 amino acids. CDR1 and CDR2 from the germline V gene are KGHDR and SFDVKD. The V gene end was trimmed by 0 bases and the J gene end by 3 bases; junction bases not matched to a gene: 4. J is TRBJ2-3 and V is TRBV24-1; TRBD2 agrees at 8 bases. The receptor's source is a female donor with ankylosing spondylitis or in good health (not recorded which). Sequences were obtained from blood, either unsorted or a sorted T cell fraction (not recorded which). The CDR3 DNA reads TGTGCCACCAGTGATTTGACAGCGGGAGAGACAGATACGCAGTATTTT. Protein: CATSDLTAGETDTQYF.